This note documents a single T cell receptor beta chain sequence. Its antigen is not known. The CDR3 runs 11 residues. Between the trimmed V and J ends, which lost 5 bases and 5 bases, there was a span of 6 bases. Per germline, CDR1 LNHDA and CDR2 SQIVND (reference sequence). As to time point: new active TB diagnosis, blood taken before or within 7 days of starting treatment. Clones were sequenced by immunoSEQ multiplex PCR, and TCRdb holds only the in-frame ones, with some missing. In the table there are under 40,000 clones, approximately 94% of which are singletons. This entry belongs to a study of T cells in tuberculosis. Study context: This South African cohort compared adolescents with or without latent tuberculosis against adults with active tuberculosis. Blood was taken before or within 7 days of anti-tuberculosis therapy.

Broader study findings: Smaller distances to GMM-specific TCRs suggested their expansion in active tuberculosis. Classification accuracy was roughly 90% (AUROC 0.7 to 0.9) with the GMM-specific repertoire.

The source material was PBMCs, sampled at tuberculosis diagnosis. V usage is TRBV19 and J usage is TRBJ1-1, with D possibly being TRBD1 (6 bases). This clonotype was obtained from an adult with tuberculosis. The CDR3 region has the DNA TGTGCCAGTAGTGGACAGACTGAAGCTTTCTTT. Translating it yields CASSGQTEAFF. The variable domain in full, completed from reference TRBV19 and TRBJ1-1, reads DGGITQSPKYLFRKEGQNVTLSCEQNLNHDAMYWYRQDPGQGLRLIYYSQIVNDFQKGDIAEGYSVSREKKESFPLTVTSAQKNPTAFYLCASSGQTEAFFGQGTRLTVV.